These 19 T cell receptor beta chains came from one sample sequenced in a study of T cells in Graves' hyperthyroidism and ophthalmopathy (dated by TCRdb to about 2019). The method was multiplex PCR. Sequenced on an Illumina HiSeq 2000. Amplification of TCR beta CDR3 regions was carried out from RNA transcripts. The TCR CDR3 was subjected to a first round of RT-PCR using the HTBI primer set and the Qiagen OneStep RT-PCR kit. TCRdb's own reprocessing of the public reads used fastp at Q25 and MiXCR and kept productive beta chains. Every distinct CDR3 protein forms one entry, paired with its most common genes and DNA. In this sample the table shows nearly 600,000 distinct CDR3 sequences, approximately 15% of which occur a single time. 7.1% of the sample is taken by the ten largest. The sample consisted of blood. The receptors derive from a woman aged 18-29 years with Graves' ophthalmopathy.

The rearrangement uses TRBV9 and TRBJ1-2, with D possibly matching TRBD1 (5 bases). Trimming removed 0 bases at V and 2 bases at J, with 11 bases between. CDR1 and CDR2 (germline): SGDLS, YYNGEE. The CDR3 runs 15 residues. CDR3 sequence reads: CASSVGGRENYGYTF. The CDR3 nucleotides are TGTGCCAGCAGCGTAGGTGGCAGGGAGAACTATGGCTACACCTTC.

This clonotype was observed many times. The V call is TRBV7-3, the J call TRBJ2-1; 8 nucleotides match TRBD2. Trimming removed 3 bases from V and 6 bases from J; junction bases left unmatched: 10. Germline V gene data show CDR1 as SGHTA and CDR2 as FQGTGA. CDR3 length equals 16 residues. The CDR3 coding sequence is TGTGCCAGCAGCTTCTGGTCCGGACTAGCTCCCAATGAGCAGTTCTTC. Translated, it gives CASSFWSGLAPNEQFF. Supplemented by reference TRBV7-3 and TRBJ2-1, the full variable domain reads GAGVSQTPSNKVTEKGKYVELRCDPISGHTALYWYRQSLGQGPEFLIYFQGTGAADDSGLPNDRFFAVRPEGSVSTLKIQRTERGDSAVYLCASSFWSGLAPNEQFFGPGTRLTVL.

The chain combines TRBV14 with TRBJ1-3; D is ambiguous. Trimming cost V 0 bases and J 2 bases, with 8 bases left between them. CDR1 is SGHDN, CDR2 FVKESK, per germline. CDR3 length: 15 residues. This chain's CDR3 is CASSQDLGPGNTIYF. CDR3 DNA sequence: TGTGCCAGCAGCCAAGATTTAGGGCCTGGAAACACCATATATTTT.

This clonotype was picked up many times. The J gene is TRBJ2-7, the V gene TRBV12-3 or TRBV12-4; D may match TRBD1 or TRBD2 (6 bases each). The CDR3 sequence is 16 residues long. Trimming shortened V by 6 bases and J by 3 bases, and 21 bases separated the two germline ends. For the CDR3, the DNA is TGTGCCAGCAGCTCCGACAGGTCCCGGGGGAGCTACGAGCAGTACTTC. It is translated as CASSSDRSRGSYEQYF.

The sample holds one count of this clonotype. DNA for the CDR3: TGCGCCAGCAACTTAGCGGGAGTATACGAGCAGTACTTC. Amino acid sequence: CASNLAGVYEQYF. The gene calls are TRBV5-1 and TRBJ2-7; TRBD2 aligns across 9 bases. This CDR3 contains 13 residues. Trimming took 6 bases from V and 4 from J; bases not matched to a gene: 5. CDR1 and CDR2 (germline): SGHRS, YFSETQ.

This clonotype was observed a few times. As DNA, the CDR3 is TGTGCCACCAGCAGAGTGGCCGGAGGAGGCCCTGGGGCCAACGTCCTGACTTTC. Protein sequence: CATSRVAGGGPGANVLTF. The genes are TRBV15 and TRBJ2-6; D might be TRBD2 (5 bases). The V and J ends lost 1 base and 2 bases respectively, with 15 bases between them. CDR1 and CDR2 (germline): LNHNV, YYDKDF (reference sequence). This CDR3 is built from 18 residues. Looking up the rest from reference TRBV15 and TRBJ2-6 gives the full variable domain: DAMVIQNPRYQVTQFGKPVTLSCSQTLNHNVMYWYQQKSSQAPKLLFHYYDKDFNNEADTPDNFQSRRPNTSFCFLDIRSPGLGDTAMYLCATSRVAGGGPGANVLTFGAGSRLTVL.

This clonotype was observed a few times. CDR3 loop: CSVPSRGETQYF. The DNA for the CDR3 is TGCAGCGTGCCGTCCCGGGGAGAGACCCAGTACTTC. The chain links TRBV29-1 to TRBJ2-5, with D tentatively TRBD2 (5 bases). V shed 6 bases and J shed 4 bases, with 12 bases lying between them. In germline, CDR1 is SQVTM, CDR2 ANQGSEA. There are 12 residues in the CDR3.

This clonotype showed up many times. The V and J genes are TRBV24-1 and TRBJ1-5; perhaps TRBD1 as D (5 bases). Trimming took off 4 bases at V and 6 bases at J, with 15 bases between the two ends. The CDR3 is 15 amino acids. Germline V lookup: CDR1 KGHDR, CDR2 SFDVKD. The CDR3: CATSDRDRAFQPQHF. The CDR3 region has the DNA TGTGCCACCAGTGACCGGGACCGAGCGTTTCAGCCCCAGCATTTT.

This clonotype was seen many times. The CDR3 loop reads CASLHPGVRTEAFF. As DNA, the CDR3 is TGTGCCAGTCTCCATCCAGGGGTGAGAACTGAAGCTTTCTTT. This chain connects TRBV6-2 or TRBV6-3 to TRBJ1-1, with D possibly matching TRBD1 (6 bases). V dropped 9 bases and J dropped 5 bases, with 19 bases sitting between them. CDR3 length: 14 residues. CDR1 is MNHEY and CDR2 is SVGEGT in the germline V gene.

This clonotype was seen many times. V and J are TRBV18 and TRBJ2-2; the D gene is possibly TRBD2 (5 bases). V was trimmed by 3 bases and J by 2 bases, leaving 7 bases between them. The CDR3 contains 14 residues. Germline CDR1 and CDR2: KGHSH and LQKENI. This CDR3 is CASSPRANTGELFF. The CDR3 coding sequence is TGTGCCAGCTCACCGAGGGCCAACACCGGGGAGCTGTTTTTT.

The rearrangement joins TRBV6-1 to TRBJ2-7; TRBD2 aligns across 9 bases. CDR1 and CDR2 (germline): MNHNS, SASEGT. V shed 6 bases and J 6 bases; nucleotides not matched to a gene: 9. The CDR3 spans 14 residues. The CDR3 protein is CASRLTSGYGEQYF. As DNA, the CDR3 is TGTGCCAGCAGATTGACTAGCGGATATGGCGAGCAGTACTTC.

This clonotype has at least ten counts. V and J are TRBV6-5 and TRBJ2-3; D possibly uses TRBD1 or TRBD2 (5 bases each). Deletions cut 2 bases from V and 5 bases from J, with 14 bases between. Looked up from germline, CDR1 is MNHEY and CDR2 is SVGAGI. There are 15 residues in the CDR3. Written as DNA, the CDR3 is TGTGCCAGCAGTTACGGGGGTGGTAGAGGAGATACGCAGTATTTT. Translation gives CASSYGGGRGDTQYF.

To note about this clonotype: This sequence may be a read error, since a much larger clone differs from it by one base. The V and J genes are TRBV6-1 and TRBJ2-7, with no clear D. The length of the CDR3 is 11 residues. The germline CDR1 and CDR2 sequences are MNHNS and SASEGT. Trimming left V 6 bases short and J 6 bases short, with 9 bases between. The CDR3 region has the DNA TGTGCCAGCAGCACCTATTGCGAGCAGTACTTC. It yields the protein CASSTYCEQYF.

V and J are TRBV12-3 or TRBV12-4 and TRBJ1-6; D is possibly TRBD1 (6 bases). The CDR3 length is 16 residues. V was trimmed by 2 bases and J by 10 bases, leaving 18 bases between them. CDR3: CASSLTGQRRISPLHF. The CDR3 DNA follows: TGTGCCAGCAGTTTAACCGGACAGAGGAGGATATCACCCCTCCACTTT.

At least ten counts were recorded for this clonotype. The chain couples TRBV6-1 to TRBJ2-3; D call uncertain. The CDR3 is 14 residues long. V was pared by 6 bases and J by 0 bases, with 10 bases between. Per the germline V gene, CDR1 is MNHNS and CDR2 is SASEGT. As DNA, the CDR3 is TGTGCCAGCAGAAACGTCGGGAGCACAGATACGCAGTATTTT. This translates into CASRNVGSTDTQYF.

In this sample, this clonotype turned up many times. The gene calls are TRBV28 and TRBJ2-3, with 8 bases matching TRBD2. CDR1 and CDR2 (germline): MDHEN, SYDVKM. V was pared by 7 bases and J by 3 bases, with 6 bases of the junction left unmatched. The CDR3 spans 14 residues. The CDR3 DNA is TGTGCCAGCAAAGGGACTAGAGTAACAGATACGCAGTATTTT. Encoded protein: CASKGTRVTDTQYF.

This clonotype has ten or more counts. The chain links TRBV27 to TRBJ2-7; TRBD2 aligns across 12 bases. CDR1 is MNHEY, CDR2 SMNVEV, per germline (reference sequence). The CDR3 loop spans 20 amino acids. The V gene end was trimmed by 2 bases and the J gene end by 4 bases; junction bases not matched to a gene: 18. CDR3 protein: CASSLRGVGWLAGGTYEQYF. The CDR3 DNA reads as TGTGCCAGCAGTTTAAGGGGGGTGGGATGGCTAGCGGGAGGGACTTACGAGCAGTACTTC.

This clonotype was counted ten times or more. The rearrangement uses TRBV2 and TRBJ1-1, with D hard to call. The germline gives CDR1 SNHLY, CDR2 FYNNEI. The V end was cut by 5 bases, the J end by 1 base, with 11 bases between. The CDR3 contains 14 residues. CDR3 amino acids: CASSPVRWNTEAFF. The CDR3 bases are TGTGCCAGCAGTCCGGTTAGGTGGAACACTGAAGCTTTCTTT.

This chain connects TRBV19 to TRBJ1-2; D is possibly TRBD1 (6 bases). The CDR3 sequence is 13 residues long. Trimming left V 8 bases short and J 8 bases short, with 18 bases between. The germline CDR1 and CDR2 sequences are LNHDA and SQIVND (reference sequence). The CDR3 region has the DNA TGTGCCAGTGGGGGGGGCCCCACATACGGCTACACCTTC. Protein product: CASGGGPTYGYTF.